A selection of T cell receptor beta chains follows, all from one sample in a study of blood T cell repertoires in COVID-19. Method: immunoSEQ multiplex PCR; TCRdb's copy keeps in-frame clones and lacks some. The table includes over 450,000 clones, 85% to 90% detected once. Sequencing was carried out using peripheral blood. These receptors all come from a woman aged 45-65 years with COVID-19, enrolled during active disease. Each CDR3 is given with its conserved first and last residue. Fields, in order: J gene, V gene, clone size, CDR3 protein. Part of the rows lack a size; the others show once, few, many or a class for expanded clones.

>TRBJ1-1|TRBV7-8|.
CASSPSSRQGEAFF
>TRBJ2-3|TRBV19|.
CASSIGGNTDTQYF
>TRBJ1-6|TRBV7-2|.
CASSLGPFRPPLHF
>TRBJ1-4|TRBV28|.
CASRLQGTDGKLFF
>TRBJ1-2|TRBV4-1|.
CASSRDGQGRYGYTF
>TRBJ1-1|TRBV20-1|.
CSARRITEAFF
>TRBJ1-1|TRBV4-1|.
CASSHPPPGQGRAEAFF
>TRBJ2-5|TRBV3-1/TRBV3-2|.
CASTLGVGGQETQYF
>TRBJ1-1|TRBV5-1|.
CASSFGGSGAFF
>TRBJ2-1|TRBV6-1|.
CASSELGAPNEQFF
>TRBJ1-6|TRBV11-2|.
CASSWGGQNNSPLHF
>TRBJ2-7|TRBV7-2|.
CASSPVFGGGANEQYF
>TRBJ1-2|TRBV28|.
CASRKPGTGNDGYTF
>TRBJ2-4|TRBV19|.
CASSPQEMKNIQYF
>TRBJ1-2|TRBV2|.
CASGGTASYGYTF
>TRBJ1-6|TRBV5-1|.
CASSSWTKGNSPLHF
>TRBJ2-1|TRBV24-1|.
CATSDGPPRAGGPEEQFF
>TRBJ2-3|TRBV24-1|.
CATSDARDSRTDTQYF
>TRBJ1-5|TRBV6-5|.
CASRSPGGGGQPQHF
>TRBJ2-7|TRBV5-6|once
CASSLGTGTYEQYF
>TRBJ1-2|TRBV9|.
CASSVLLGGEDGYTF
>TRBJ2-2|TRBV5-4|.
CASSSILAGELFF
>TRBJ1-1|TRBV19|.
CASTSDRLKTEAFF
>TRBJ1-1|TRBV7-8|.
CASSPRGSMNTEAFF
>TRBJ1-2|TRBV12-3/TRBV12-4|.
CASSSDINYGYTF
>TRBJ1-1|TRBV9|.
CASSVGLDSREAFF
>TRBJ2-5|TRBV5-1|.
CASSSGTAQETQYF
>TRBJ2-4|TRBV7-2|.
CASSPRGSGGGIQYF
>TRBJ2-2|TRBV5-1|.
CASTLTVNTGELFF
>TRBJ1-2|TRBV6-5|.
CASTLLGGSLYGYTF
>TRBJ1-1|TRBV19|.
CASSGTGVGTEAFF
>TRBJ2-7|TRBV9|.
CASSVGGTGHSYEQYF
>TRBJ1-1|TRBV11-2|once
CASSFQGARAEAFF
>TRBJ1-1|TRBV5-1|.
CASSFQEVDTEAFF
>TRBJ2-7|TRBV3-1/TRBV3-2|.
CASRPSGAGAYEQYF
>TRBJ2-3|TRBV27|.
CASTVVEDTQYF
>TRBJ2-7|TRBV21-1|.
CASSNGVRDRDEQYF
>TRBJ1-2|TRBV4-1|.
CASSQAGTGRYGYTF
>TRBJ2-7|TRBV19|.
CASSATVGSYEQYF
>TRBJ1-1|TRBV4-2|.
CASSPGGKNTEAFF
>TRBJ1-1|TRBV18|few
CASSHTRGEAEAFF
>TRBJ2-7|TRBV3-1/TRBV3-2|.
CASSRDTNYEQYF
>TRBJ1-1|TRBV19|.
CASSIESGQVNTEAFF
>TRBJ1-2|TRBV10-3|.
CAISESNRDRVHGYTF
>TRBJ1-3|TRBV7-9|.
CASSLGQGINTIYF
>TRBJ1-1|TRBV6-5|.
CASRGQGRGTEAFF
>TRBJ2-2|TRBV7-6|.
CASSLVDRGRAGELFF
>TRBJ1-5|TRBV19|.
CASSSQGGQPQHF